The entry below gives a single T cell receptor (beta chain) sequence along with its context. Germline V CDR1 and CDR2: SGHRS, YFSETQ. Trimming left V 0 bases short and J 6 bases short, with 10 bases between. CDR3 length equals 13 residues. These data are taken from a study of shared clonotypes between healthy human individuals. About the study: CD4 naive and memory got three plates each, CD8 naive two, CD8 memory one.

Per sorted-subset replicate PCR, input was around 200 ng DNA, representing roughly 30,000 T cell genomes. The data were produced by immunoSEQ multiplex PCR, yet TCRdb's version contains in-frame clones alone and is incomplete. The table shows under 2.5 million clones, with 92% occurring only once. The sample comprised naive CD4+ T cells from PBMCs. Stated subset: CD45RA+ positively selected. The rearrangement uses TRBV5-1 and TRBJ2-7, with D unresolved. This TCR derives from a man aged 18 to 30 in good health. Some clones in this sample may be carry-over from other donors' samples. Here the CDR3 reads CASSLETSAEQYF. The CDR3 DNA reads TGCGCCAGCAGCTTGGAAACCTCCGCCGAGCAGTACTTC.